The 15 T cell receptor beta chains in this list originate from one sample, sequenced in a study of cytomegalovirus exposure and HLA in healthy donors. The PCR made use of 60 Vbeta and 13 Jbeta primers. Assay used: immunoSEQ multiplex PCR; TCRdb lists only in-frame clones, some missing. The sample records tens of thousands of clones, roughly 90% being singletons. Sample: PBMCs. The receptors were gathered from a man aged 25 to 45 in good health and CMV-seropositive.

V and J are TRBV2 and TRBJ2-1, with TRBD1 identical over 9 bases. V lost 6 bases, J lost 7 bases, and 4 bases stayed unmatched. Germline CDR1 SNHLY, CDR2 FYNNEI. This CDR3 is built from 13 residues. The CDR3 here is CASRETGGNEQFF. The CDR3 DNA is TGTGCCAGCAGAGAGACAGGGGGGAATGAGCAGTTCTTC.

The chain joins TRBV28 to TRBJ2-7; 8 nucleotides align to TRBD1. Trimming took 4 bases from V and 2 from J; bases not matched to a gene: 22. Germline V gene lookup returns CDR1 MDHEN and CDR2 SYDVKM. The CDR3 covers 20 residues. The CDR3 sequence is CASSSPPGQGTSVQAYEQYF. In DNA form, the CDR3 reads TGTGCCAGCAGTTCCCCCCCAGGACAGGGTACCTCCGTACAGGCCTACGAGCAGTACTTC. Full variable domain (rest looked up from reference TRBV28 and TRBJ2-7): DVKVTQSSRYLVKRTGEKVFLECVQDMDHENMFWYRQDPGLGLRLIYFSYDVKMKEKGDIPEGYSVSREKKERFSLILESASTNQTSMYLCASSSPPGQGTSVQAYEQYFGPGTRLTVT.

The rearrangement links TRBV7-2 to TRBJ2-1; TRBD1 might be the D (6 bases). V dropped 0 bases and J dropped 1 base, with 7 bases sitting between them. The CDR3 spans 15 residues. Looked up from germline, CDR1 is SGHTA and CDR2 is FQGNSA. The CDR3 loop reads CASSLADRSYNEQFF. CDR3 bases: TGTGCCAGCAGCTTAGCGGACAGATCCTACAATGAGCAGTTCTTC.

The V call is TRBV18, the J call TRBJ1-5, with a tentative D call TRBD1 (6 bases). Germline lookup yields CDR1 KGHSH and CDR2 LQKENI. Trimming took 4 bases from V and 3 from J, leaving 10 bases between them. The CDR3 spans 14 residues. The CDR3 spells CASSRTGLNQPQHF. The CDR3 DNA sequence: TGTGCCAGCTCACGTACAGGGCTCAATCAGCCCCAGCATTTT. Full variable domain (outside the CDR3, taken from reference TRBV18 and TRBJ1-5): NAGVMQNPRHLVRRRGQEARLRCSPMKGHSHVYWYRQLPEEGLKFMVYLQKENIIDESGMPKERFSAEFPKEGPSILRIQQVVRGDSAAYFCASSRTGLNQPQHFGDGTRLSIL.

The chain links TRBV14 to TRBJ2-3, with D hard to call. Germline V CDR1 and CDR2: SGHDN, FVKESK. This CDR3 region has 13 residues. V was pared by 0 bases and J by 1 base, with 2 bases between. The CDR3 loop is CASSQDGTDTQYF. The CDR3 region has the DNA TGTGCCAGCAGCCAAGACGGCACAGATACGCAGTATTTT.

This clone was recorded only once. The chain carries TRBV28 and TRBJ2-1; the D gene is possibly TRBD1 (6 bases). Deletions cut 7 bases from V and 4 bases from J, with 14 bases between. Germline V lookup: CDR1 MDHEN, CDR2 SYDVKM. This CDR3 comprises 14 residues. DNA for the CDR3: TGTGCCAGCACCACAGGGTCCCGTTACAATGAGCAGTTCTTC. Its translation is CASTTGSRYNEQFF.

The chain carries TRBV19 and TRBJ1-4; D is possibly TRBD1 (6 bases). CDR1 LNHDA and CDR2 SQIVND come from the germline V gene (reference sequence). V dropped 5 bases and J dropped 4 bases, with 11 bases sitting between them. The CDR3 length is 14 residues. CDR3 coding DNA: TGTGCCAGTAGTTCGGACAGCCGTAATGAAAAACTGTTTTTT. Protein sequence: CASSSDSRNEKLFF.

This clone showed up just once. The V gene is TRBV19, the J gene TRBJ1-1; maybe TRBD1 (6 bases). Germline CDR1 and CDR2: LNHDA and SQIVND (reference sequence). The CDR3 sequence is 15 residues long. The V end lost 3 bases, the J end lost 1 base, and 12 bases lay between the germline ends. The CDR3, as DNA: TGTGCCAGTAGTATCGGGGGGGCGGCGAACACTGAAGCTTTCTTT. Translated, it gives CASSIGGAANTEAFF.

This chain's CDR3 is CASSFDSGRGADTQYF. The CDR3 coding sequence is TGCGCCAGCAGCTTCGACAGCGGGAGAGGGGCAGATACGCAGTATTTT. This chain links TRBV5-1 with TRBJ2-3, with TRBD2 identical over 8 bases. There are 16 residues in the CDR3. CDR1 and CDR2 from the germline V gene are SGHRS and YFSETQ. Losses at the gene ends were 2 bases for V and 4 bases for J; bases not matched to a gene: 9.

The chain has TRBV25-1 and TRBJ1-2; TRBD1 matches 7 bases. The junction had 9 bases not matched to a gene; V was cut back by 6 bases and J by 8 bases. CDR3 size: 13 residues. In germline, CDR1 is MGHDK, CDR2 SYGVNS. Here the CDR3 reads CASSRDSLYGYTF. In DNA form, the CDR3 reads TGTGCCAGCAGCCGGGACAGCTTATACGGCTACACCTTC.

This rearrangement joins TRBV6-5 to TRBJ2-7; D perhaps matches TRBD2 (6 bases). The CDR3 has 15 amino acids. CDR1 is MNHEY, CDR2 SVGAGI, per germline. V lost 7 bases to trimming and J lost 3 bases, with 19 bases between them. CDR3 sequence (DNA): TGTGCCAGCACCCGCCGGGGGACGGAAGACTACGAGCAGTACTTC. Residues: CASTRRGTEDYEQYF.

V is TRBV18 and J is TRBJ2-7; D not certain. The CDR3 length is 14 residues. Trimming pared 0 bases from V and 2 bases from J, leaving 8 bases between. Germline V gene data show CDR1 as KGHSH and CDR2 as LQKENI. The CDR3 region has the DNA TGTGCCAGCTCACCACCGTCAGGTACCTACGAGCAGTACTTC. The encoded protein is CASSPPSGTYEQYF.

This clone was counted only a few times. The rearrangement links TRBV13 to TRBJ2-2; unclear D gene. Germline assignment: CDR1 PRHDT and CDR2 FYEKMQ (reference sequence). V lost 0 bases to trimming and J lost 7 bases, with 9 bases between them. The CDR3 loop spans 14 amino acids. In DNA, the CDR3 is TGTGCCAGCAGCTTAGGAATCACGGGCGGGGAGCTGTTTTTT. Translated: CASSLGITGGELFF.

V and J are TRBV6-5 and TRBJ2-7; D call uncertain. Deletions cut 6 bases from V and 4 bases from J, with 13 bases between. This CDR3 region has 13 residues. CDR1 and CDR2 (germline): MNHEY, SVGAGI. The CDR3 region has the DNA TGTGCCAGCAGGTCTTGGAGCAGTTACGAGCAGTACTTC. This encodes CASRSWSSYEQYF.

Concerning this clone: One end of the junction is discordant with germline, which a read error may explain. The chain carries TRBV7-9 and TRBJ1-1; D possibly corresponds to TRBD1 (5 bases). The CDR3 runs to 12 residues. Germline loops: CDR1 SEHNR, CDR2 FQNEAQ (reference sequence). The CDR3 protein is CSSRPDSSEAFF. The CDR3 bases are TGTTCCAGCAGACCCGACAGCTCTGAAGCTTTCTTT. The variable domain in full, completed from reference TRBV7-9 and TRBJ1-1, reads DTGVSQNPRHKITKRGQNVTFRCDPISEHNRLYWYRQTLGQGPEFLTYFQNEAQLEKSRLLSDRFSAERPKGSFSTLEIQRTEQGDSAMYLCSSRPDSSEAFFGQGTRLTVV.